The rows below give T cell receptor beta chains drawn from one sample of a study of T-cell reconstitution after alpha-beta-depleted transplantation in children. TCRdb itself ran the PCR reads through MiXCR, one entry per CDR3 protein. The sample shows around 140,000 distinct CDR3 sequences, more than 8% of them seen only once. This material consisted of PBMCs, mostly from graft donor cells, taken 180 days after TCRalphabeta/CD19-depleted stem cell transplant. The receptors shown here come from a female patient aged 2-15 years who had a stem cell transplant for congenital amegakaryocytic thrombocytopenia, so the T cells may come from the graft donor. Both conserved end residues are part of each CDR3.

CDR3aa: CASSVGFQNNEQFF
v_gene: TRBV25-1
j_gene: TRBJ2-1

CDR3aa: CASSQDRSWGTEAFF
v_gene: TRBV4-2
j_gene: TRBJ1-1

CDR3aa: CASSLGRGRNQPQHF
v_gene: TRBV5-6
j_gene: TRBJ1-5

CDR3aa: CASSQDRGQDSPLHF
v_gene: TRBV6-1
j_gene: TRBJ1-6

CDR3aa: CASSLSSSRTYNEQFF
v_gene: TRBV7-3
j_gene: TRBJ2-1

CDR3aa: CSAYRDYEQYF
v_gene: TRBV20-1
j_gene: TRBJ2-7

CDR3aa: CASSFRDREAFF
v_gene: TRBV6-5
j_gene: TRBJ1-1

CDR3aa: CATSRDARTNQPQHF
v_gene: TRBV15
j_gene: TRBJ1-5

CDR3aa: CASSLSREDEAFF
v_gene: TRBV7-2
j_gene: TRBJ1-1

CDR3aa: CSARGISGGPGDWELFF
v_gene: TRBV20-1
j_gene: TRBJ2-2

CDR3aa: CSVVLLAGSYEQYF
v_gene: TRBV29-1
j_gene: TRBJ2-7

CDR3aa: CASSIGPSGRFTDTQYF
v_gene: TRBV19
j_gene: TRBJ2-3

CDR3aa: CASSYGDSGNYEQYF
v_gene: TRBV6-5
j_gene: TRBJ2-7

CDR3aa: CASSPRGPYNEQFF
v_gene: TRBV7-9
j_gene: TRBJ2-1

CDR3aa: CASSEDGLAGSQETQYF
v_gene: TRBV2
j_gene: TRBJ2-5

CDR3aa: CSARDPRTDTGELFF
v_gene: TRBV20-1
j_gene: TRBJ2-2

CDR3aa: CASSLAFELTEAFF
v_gene: TRBV5-1
j_gene: TRBJ1-1

CDR3aa: CASSPPGGAEFSPLHF
v_gene: TRBV28
j_gene: TRBJ1-6

CDR3aa: CASTVPGASQPQHF
v_gene: TRBV28
j_gene: TRBJ1-5

CDR3aa: CASSPGLYKRINTGELFF
v_gene: TRBV4-1
j_gene: TRBJ2-2

CDR3aa: CSAQTSGRVRDTQYF
v_gene: TRBV29-1
j_gene: TRBJ2-3

CDR3aa: CASTLEGGETQYF
v_gene: TRBV28
j_gene: TRBJ2-5